This T cell receptor beta chain came from a study of blood T cell repertoires in COVID-19. Methods used by the authors: The assay estimated nucleated cells by amplifying reference gene primers. Repertoires were generated with immunoSEQ multiplex PCR, while TCRdb's copy carries only in-frame clones and drops some. The DNA was the basis for D and trimming; V, J and clone size are from that table. The sample holds around 250,000 clones, around 82% seen once. Germline V gives CDR1 SGHNT, CDR2 YYREEE (reference sequence). The CDR3 runs to 15 residues. V lost 2 bases to trimming and J lost 0 bases; unmatched junction nucleotides: 2.

The sequenced material came from peripheral blood. This TCR came from a man aged 45-65 years with active or convalescent COVID-19. This rearrangement joins TRBV5-4 to TRBJ2-3, with TRBD2 matching over 8 bases. Written as DNA, the CDR3 is TGTGCCAGCAGCTTACAGCGGGGGAGCACAGATACGCAGTATTTT. Its translation: CASSLQRGSTDTQYF.